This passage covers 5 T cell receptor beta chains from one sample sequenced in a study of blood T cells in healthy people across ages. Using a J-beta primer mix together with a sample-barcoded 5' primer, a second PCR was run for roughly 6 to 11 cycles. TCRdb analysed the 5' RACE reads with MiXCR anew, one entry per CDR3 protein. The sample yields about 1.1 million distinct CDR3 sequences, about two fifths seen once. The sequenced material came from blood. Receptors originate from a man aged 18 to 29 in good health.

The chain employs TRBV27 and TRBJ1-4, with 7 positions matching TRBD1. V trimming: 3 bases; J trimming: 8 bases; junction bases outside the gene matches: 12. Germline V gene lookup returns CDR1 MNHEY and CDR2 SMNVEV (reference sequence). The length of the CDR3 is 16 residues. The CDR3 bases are TGTGCCAGCAGTTTGACCGCAGGGGGGCGAGGAGAAAAACTGTTTTTT. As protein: CASSLTAGGRGEKLFF.

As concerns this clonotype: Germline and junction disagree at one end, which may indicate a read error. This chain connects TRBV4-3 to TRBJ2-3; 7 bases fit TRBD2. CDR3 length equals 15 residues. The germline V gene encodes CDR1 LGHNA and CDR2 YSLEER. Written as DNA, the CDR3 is TGCGCCGGCAGCCAAGCGGGGTCTAGCACAGATACACAGTATTTT. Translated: CAGSQAGSSTDTQYF.

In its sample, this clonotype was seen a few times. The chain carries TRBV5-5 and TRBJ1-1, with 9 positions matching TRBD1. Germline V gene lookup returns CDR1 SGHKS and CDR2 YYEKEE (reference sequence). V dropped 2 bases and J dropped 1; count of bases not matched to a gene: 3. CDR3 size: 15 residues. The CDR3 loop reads CASSFDRGRNTEAFF. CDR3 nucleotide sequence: TGTGCCAGCAGCTTCGACAGGGGGAGGAACACTGAAGCTTTCTTT.

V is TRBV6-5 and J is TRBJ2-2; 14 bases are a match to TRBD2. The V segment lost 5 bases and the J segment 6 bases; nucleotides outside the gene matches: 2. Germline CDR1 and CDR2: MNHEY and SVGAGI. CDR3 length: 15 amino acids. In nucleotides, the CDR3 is TGTGCCAGCAGTGTGGGACTAGCGGGGGCCGGGGAGCTGTTTTTT. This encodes CASSVGLAGAGELFF.

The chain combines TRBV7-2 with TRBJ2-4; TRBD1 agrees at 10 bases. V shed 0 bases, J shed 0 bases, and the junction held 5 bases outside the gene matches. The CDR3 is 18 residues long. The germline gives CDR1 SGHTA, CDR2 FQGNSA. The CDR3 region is CASSLAGTGALAKNIQYF. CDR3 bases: TGTGCCAGCAGCTTAGCCGGGACAGGGGCCTTAGCCAAAAACATTCAGTACTTC.